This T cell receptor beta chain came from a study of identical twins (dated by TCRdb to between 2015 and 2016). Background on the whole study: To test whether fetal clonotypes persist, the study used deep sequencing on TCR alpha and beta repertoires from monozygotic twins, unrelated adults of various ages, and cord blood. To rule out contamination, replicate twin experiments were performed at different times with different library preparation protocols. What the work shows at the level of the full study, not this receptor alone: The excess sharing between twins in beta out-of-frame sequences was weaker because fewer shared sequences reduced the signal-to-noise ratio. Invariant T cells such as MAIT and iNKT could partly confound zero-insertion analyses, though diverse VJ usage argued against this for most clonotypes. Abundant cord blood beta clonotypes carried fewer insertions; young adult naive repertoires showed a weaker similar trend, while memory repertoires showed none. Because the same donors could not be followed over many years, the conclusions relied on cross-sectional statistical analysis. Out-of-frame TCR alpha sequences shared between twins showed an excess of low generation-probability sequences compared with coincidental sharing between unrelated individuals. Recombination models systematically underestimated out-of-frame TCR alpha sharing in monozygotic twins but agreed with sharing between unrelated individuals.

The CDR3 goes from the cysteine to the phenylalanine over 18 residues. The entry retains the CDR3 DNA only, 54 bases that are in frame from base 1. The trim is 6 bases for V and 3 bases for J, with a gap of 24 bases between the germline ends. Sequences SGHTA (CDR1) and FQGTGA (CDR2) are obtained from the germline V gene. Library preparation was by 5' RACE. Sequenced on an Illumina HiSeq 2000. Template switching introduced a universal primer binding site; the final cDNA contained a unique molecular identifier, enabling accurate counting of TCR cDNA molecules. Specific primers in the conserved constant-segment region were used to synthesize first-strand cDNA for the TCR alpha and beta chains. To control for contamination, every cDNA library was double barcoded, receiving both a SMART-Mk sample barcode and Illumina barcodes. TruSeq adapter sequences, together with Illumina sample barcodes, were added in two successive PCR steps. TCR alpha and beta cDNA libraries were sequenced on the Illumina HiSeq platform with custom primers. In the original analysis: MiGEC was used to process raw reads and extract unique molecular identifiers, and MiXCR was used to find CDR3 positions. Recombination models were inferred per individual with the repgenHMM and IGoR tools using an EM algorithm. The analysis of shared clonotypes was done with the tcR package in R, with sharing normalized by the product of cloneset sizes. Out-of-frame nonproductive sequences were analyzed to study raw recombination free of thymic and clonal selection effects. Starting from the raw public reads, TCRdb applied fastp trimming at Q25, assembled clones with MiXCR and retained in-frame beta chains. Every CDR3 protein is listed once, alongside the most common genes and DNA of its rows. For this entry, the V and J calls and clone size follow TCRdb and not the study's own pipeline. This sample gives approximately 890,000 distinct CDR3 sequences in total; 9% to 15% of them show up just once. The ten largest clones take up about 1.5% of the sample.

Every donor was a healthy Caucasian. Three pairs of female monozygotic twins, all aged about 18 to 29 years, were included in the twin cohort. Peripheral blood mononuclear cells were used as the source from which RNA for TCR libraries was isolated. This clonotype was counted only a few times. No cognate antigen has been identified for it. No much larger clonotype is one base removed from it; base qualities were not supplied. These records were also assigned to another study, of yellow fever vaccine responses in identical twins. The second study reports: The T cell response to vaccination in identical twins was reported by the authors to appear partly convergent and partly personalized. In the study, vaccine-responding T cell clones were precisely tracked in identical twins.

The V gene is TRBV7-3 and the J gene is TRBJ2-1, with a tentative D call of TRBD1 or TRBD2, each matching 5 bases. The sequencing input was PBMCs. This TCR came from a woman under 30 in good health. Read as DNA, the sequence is TGTGCCAGCAGTAGAGAGGACTGGGGCCGGGGATTCTACAATGAGCAGTTCTTC. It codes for CASSREDWGRGFYNEQFF.